A single sample is the source of the 30 T cell receptor beta chains below, sequenced in a study of shared clonotypes between healthy human individuals. The repertoire was sequenced with immunoSEQ multiplex PCR; TCRdb's copy has only in-frame clones and lacks some. This sample carries hundreds of thousands of clones, roughly 70% of them seen once, and the ten largest clones take around a tenth. The sample was memory CD4+ T cells sorted from blood. Sample subset: CD45RA-negative fraction. Receptors were obtained from a man aged 25 to 40 in good health.

This chain connects TRBV6-1 to TRBJ2-7; tentative D call: TRBD1 (5 bases). This CDR3 contains 14 residues. Trimming stripped 2 bases from V and 4 bases from J, with 12 bases between. Germline V gives CDR1 MNHNS, CDR2 SASEGT. CDR3 region: CASSETQGRYEQYF. Written as DNA, the CDR3 is TGTGCCAGCAGTGAAACGCAGGGTCGGTACGAGCAGTACTTC.

The rearrangement links TRBV6-5 to TRBJ2-5; the D is unclear. There are 14 residues in the CDR3. V dropped 6 bases and J dropped 1 base, with 12 bases sitting between them. CDR1 is MNHEY, CDR2 SVGAGI, per germline. In nucleotides, the CDR3 is TGTGCCAGCAGCCCCCGGTCGCCCCAAGAGACCCAGTACTTC. This codes for CASSPRSPQETQYF.

This clone was found a few times. Within the sample, other DNA sequences also encode this same CDR3. This rearrangement joins TRBV6-6 to TRBJ2-5; D unclear. V was trimmed by 6 bases and J by 1 base, leaving 3 bases between them. The CDR3 covers 11 residues. Germline loops: CDR1 MNHNY, CDR2 SVGAGI (reference sequence). The chain's CDR3 is CASSPQETQYF. The CDR3 nucleotides are TGTGCCAGCAGCCCCCAAGAGACCCAGTACTTC.

The chain combines TRBV10-2 with TRBJ2-7; TRBD2 matches at 10 bases. V was clipped by 6 bases and J by 2 bases; unmatched bases: 4. CDR1 and CDR2 from the germline V gene are WSHSY and SAAADI. The CDR3 runs 14 residues. For the CDR3, the DNA is TGCGCCAGCAGCGCACTAGCGGGAACCTACGAGCAGTACTTC. This encodes CASSALAGTYEQYF.

The rearrangement joins TRBV5-1 to TRBJ2-5, with no clear D. Germline V gives CDR1 SGHRS, CDR2 YFSETQ. Trimming cost V 2 bases and J 2 bases, with 7 bases left between them. The CDR3 length is 13 residues. For the CDR3, the DNA is TGCGCCAGCAGCTTCCTGGGGCAAGAGACCCAGTACTTC. It encodes CASSFLGQETQYF.

This clone has just a few counts. Written as DNA, the CDR3 is TGCGCCAGCAGCTTGGCCCAAAGGCGGCTCCGGGACAGCTCCTACAATGAGCAGTTCTTC. This codes for CASSLAQRRLRDSSYNEQFF. The V and J genes are TRBV5-1 and TRBJ2-1; 7 bases line up with TRBD1. V lost 0 bases to trimming and J lost 0 bases; unmatched junction nucleotides: 15. Germline loops: CDR1 SGHRS, CDR2 YFSETQ. This CDR3 has 20 residues.

V usage is TRBV5-1 and J usage is TRBJ2-7, with TRBD2 identical over 7 bases. After removal of 10 bases from V and 6 bases from J, the junction contained 16 bases not matched to a gene. Germline CDR1 SGHRS, CDR2 YFSETQ. The CDR3 sequence is 14 residues long. The CDR3 protein is CASTSGGGTGEQYF. The CDR3 DNA is TGCGCCTCTACCTCCGGGGGAGGGACGGGCGAGCAGTACTTC.

V usage is TRBV28 and J usage is TRBJ1-5; D gene ambiguous. Per the germline V gene, CDR1 is MDHEN and CDR2 is SYDVKM. The CDR3 is 11 amino acids. V was shortened by 7 bases and J by 6 bases, with 7 bases between the two germline ends. The CDR3 is CASKSIQPQHF. The CDR3 nucleotides are TGTGCCAGCAAATCCATTCAGCCCCAGCATTTT.

In this sample, this clone turned up once. The rearrangement links TRBV11-3 to TRBJ2-1, with D hard to call. Between the trimmed V and J ends, which lost 5 bases and 8 bases, there was a span of 10 bases. CDR1 and CDR2 from the germline V gene are SGHNT and YENEEA. The length of the CDR3 is 12 residues. The CDR3 DNA sequence: TGTGCCAGCAGCCAACCTGGATATGAGCAGTTCTTC. The encoded protein is CASSQPGYEQFF. Complete variable domain (other parts from reference TRBV11-3 and TRBJ2-1): EAGVVQSPRYKIIEKKQPVAFWCNPISGHNTLYWYLQNLGQGPELLIRYENEEAVDDSQLPKDRFSAERLKGVDSTLKIQPAELGDSAVYLCASSQPGYEQFFGPGTRLTVL.

In this sample, this clone turned up a few times. The chain links TRBV7-2 to TRBJ2-5, with TRBD2 identical over 11 bases. Losses at the gene ends were 3 bases for V and 0 bases for J; bases not matched to a gene: 3. This CDR3 is built from 16 residues. Germline CDR1 reads SGHTA; CDR2 reads FQGNSA. CDR3 DNA: TGTGCCAGCAGCTTGACTAGCGGGGAGTACCAAGAGACCCAGTACTTC. Amino acid sequence: CASSLTSGEYQETQYF.

Comments on this clone: One junction end disagrees with the germline gene, perhaps due to a read error. The gene calls are TRBV7-8 and TRBJ2-7; TRBD2 aligns across 8 bases. The CDR3 length is 14 residues. Germline CDR1 reads SGHVS; CDR2 reads FQNEAQ. The CDR3 loop is CASSFSLRSGSVIF. CDR3 DNA: TGTGCCAGCAGCTTCTCACTACGGAGCGGGAGCGTTATCTTC. The full variable domain, with the rest looked up from reference TRBV7-8 and TRBJ2-7, is GAGVSQSPRYKVAKRGQDVALRCDPISGHVSLFWYQQALGQGPEFLTYFQNEAQLDKSGLPSDRFFAERPEGSVSTLKIQRTQQEDSAVYLCASSFSLRSGSVIFGPGTRLTVT.

Notes on this clone: One base away lies a much larger clone, so this may be a sequencing read error. The V call is TRBV18, the J call TRBJ1-5; unclear D gene. Germline CDR1 reads KGHSH; CDR2 reads LQKENI. V lost 5 bases, J lost 2 bases, and 13 bases lay in between. This CDR3 region has 15 residues. The CDR3 loop is CASSVNPEGNQPQHF. In DNA form, the CDR3 reads TGTGCCAGCTCAGTGAACCCCGAGGGCAATCAGCCCCAGCATTTT. The full variable domain, its missing parts supplied by reference TRBV18 and TRBJ1-5, is NAGVMQNPRHLVRRRGQEARLRCSPMKGHSHVYWYRQLPEEGLKFMVYLQKENIIDESGMPKERFSAEFPKEGPSILRIQQVVRGDSAAYFCASSVNPEGNQPQHFGDGTRLSIL.

This chain links TRBV9 with TRBJ2-3; 7 bases agree with TRBD2. Germline-derived CDR1 and CDR2 are SGDLS and YYNGEE. The CDR3 is made up of 15 amino acids. Trimming at V came to 4 bases and at J to 0 bases, leaving 5 bases not matched to a gene. The DNA of the CDR3 is TGTGCCAGCAGCCCCCGGGACTATAGCACAGATACGCAGTATTTT. This gives the protein CASSPRDYSTDTQYF.

The chain is built from TRBV4-1 and TRBJ2-7; the match to TRBD2 covers 10 bases. Per the germline V gene, CDR1 is MGHRA and CDR2 is YSYEKL. The length of the CDR3 is 16 residues. Trimming took 4 bases from V and 1 from J; bases not matched to a gene: 7. This CDR3 is CASSRRAGGKSYEQYF. The CDR3 DNA sequence: TGCGCCAGCAGCCGAAGAGCGGGAGGGAAATCCTACGAGCAGTACTTC.

This clone was counted between two and nine times. The chain is built from TRBV11-2 and TRBJ2-7; D is perhaps TRBD2 (7 bases). Germline V gives CDR1 SGHAT, CDR2 FQNNGV. Trimming left V 5 bases short and J 3 bases short, with 17 bases between. This CDR3 region has 15 residues. As DNA, the CDR3 is TGTGCCAGCAGCACCCTAAGGGGGGGAATCTACGAGCAGTACTTC. Its protein is CASSTLRGGIYEQYF.

The CDR3 is CASSNRPRAQETQYF. DNA for the CDR3: TGTGCCAGCAGCAATCGTCCCAGAGCCCAAGAGACCCAGTACTTC. The chain combines TRBV7-2 with TRBJ2-5; the D is unclear. Trimming removed 5 bases at V and 1 base at J, with 14 bases between. The CDR3 is 15 residues long. Germline values: CDR1 SGHTA, CDR2 FQGNSA. The whole variable domain, filled in from reference TRBV7-2 and TRBJ2-5, reads GAGVSQSPSNKVTEKGKDVELRCDPISGHTALYWYRQSLGQGLEFLIYFQGNSAPDKSGLPSDRFSAERTGGSVSTLTIQRTQQEDSAVYLCASSNRPRAQETQYFGPGTRLLVL.

Concerning this clone: Other DNA sequences in this specimen translate into the identical CDR3. V and J are TRBV5-5 and TRBJ2-7, with D perhaps TRBD2 (5 bases). The CDR3 runs to 13 residues. V was cut by 4 bases and J by 2 bases, with 10 bases left in between. Per the germline V gene, CDR1 is SGHKS and CDR2 is YYEKEE (reference sequence). The CDR3 is CASSKEAAYEQYF. DNA of the CDR3: TGTGCCAGCAGCAAGGAGGCAGCCTACGAGCAGTACTTC. The complete variable domain, with remaining parts taken from reference TRBV5-5 and TRBJ2-7, reads DAGVTQSPTHLIKTRGQQVTLRCSPISGHKSVSWYQQVLGQGPQFIFQYYEKEERGRGNFPDRFSARQFPNYSSELNVNALLLGDSALYLCASSKEAAYEQYFGPGTRLTVT.

The chain couples TRBV25-1 to TRBJ2-2; perhaps TRBD1 as D (5 bases). From germline, CDR1 is MGHDK and CDR2 SYGVNS. The V and J ends lost 1 base and 2 bases respectively, with 11 bases between them. The CDR3 consists of 16 residues. The CDR3 sequence is CASSEFGQGNTGELFF. CDR3 DNA sequence: TGTGCCAGCAGTGAATTTGGGCAGGGTAACACCGGGGAGCTGTTTTTT.

Regarding this clone: At the DNA level, this CDR3 is encoded by other sequences in the same sample as well. The V call is TRBV5-1, the J call TRBJ2-5; 8 bases line up with TRBD2. Germline V gene lookup returns CDR1 SGHRS and CDR2 YFSETQ. The CDR3 contains 14 residues. Germline trimming cut 0 bases from V and 4 bases from J; bases unmatched to any gene: 2. The CDR3: CASSLGLARETQYF. DNA of the CDR3: TGCGCCAGCAGCTTGGGACTAGCGCGAGAGACCCAGTACTTC.

The chain joins TRBV15 to TRBJ2-5; 8 bases align to TRBD2. The germline gives CDR1 LNHNV, CDR2 YYDKDF (reference sequence). The CDR3 contains 14 residues. After removal of 5 bases from V and 7 bases from J, the junction contained 9 bases not matched to a gene. CDR3 region: CATSSGLEGGTQYF. CDR3 DNA: TGTGCCACCAGCTCGGGACTAGAGGGGGGGACCCAGTACTTC.

This rearrangement joins TRBV7-2 to TRBJ2-7, with D hard to call. V was clipped by 5 bases and J by 5 bases, with 10 bases between them. CDR3 length: 12 residues. Per germline, CDR1 SGHTA and CDR2 FQGNSA. The chain's CDR3 is CASSHFSHEQYF. The CDR3, as DNA: TGTGCCAGCAGCCATTTCAGCCACGAGCAGTACTTC.

V is TRBV5-6 and J is TRBJ2-1; 10 bases align to TRBD2. Germline trimming cut 4 bases from V and 8 bases from J; bases unmatched to any gene: 18. CDR3 size: 18 residues. Germline V gene lookup returns CDR1 SGHDT and CDR2 YYEEEE. This CDR3 reads CASSPTQSGRGIRHEQFF. The CDR3 DNA reads TGTGCCAGCAGCCCTACTCAAAGCGGGAGGGGGATTAGGCATGAGCAGTTCTTC.

As DNA, the CDR3 is TGCAGCGTTGAATTTGGGGTGGGGTTGGAGACCCAGTACTTC. Translating it yields CSVEFGVGLETQYF. The chain couples TRBV29-1 to TRBJ2-5; no firm D call. The germline V gene has CDR1 SQVTM and CDR2 ANQGSEA. V was cut by 2 bases and J by 5 bases, with 15 bases left in between. This CDR3 contains 14 residues.

The V and J genes are TRBV2 and TRBJ2-2, with 8 bases matching TRBD2. Trimming took 3 bases from V and 4 from J; bases not matched to a gene: 1. Germline V gene lookup returns CDR1 SNHLY and CDR2 FYNNEI. The CDR3 consists of 14 residues. The CDR3 bases are TGTGCCAGCAGTGAGGCGGGAGGCACCGGGGAGCTGTTTTTT. This codes for CASSEAGGTGELFF.

This rearrangement joins TRBV25-1 to TRBJ1-2; the match to TRBD1 covers 7 bases. Trimming cost V 4 bases and J 6 bases; bases outside gene matches: 11. The CDR3 is 15 residues long. Germline CDR1 MGHDK, CDR2 SYGVNS. The CDR3 sequence is CASSGPGTALDGYTF. In DNA form, the CDR3 reads TGTGCCAGCAGTGGGCCCGGGACAGCCCTTGATGGCTACACCTTC.

This clone was observed a handful of times. The chain carries TRBV5-1 and TRBJ2-3; TRBD1 matches at 10 bases. Germline CDR1 reads SGHRS; CDR2 reads YFSETQ. The V gene end was trimmed by 1 base and the J gene end by 0 bases; junction bases not matched to a gene: 2. The length of the CDR3 is 16 residues. CDR3 residues: CASSLWDRGSTDTQYF. CDR3 nucleotides: TGCGCCAGCAGCTTGTGGGACAGGGGAAGCACAGATACGCAGTATTTT.

The genes are TRBV5-4 and TRBJ2-7; D gene ambiguous. The CDR3 runs 13 residues. V was shortened by 0 bases and J by 7 bases, with 11 bases between the two germline ends. Germline CDR1 reads SGHNT; CDR2 reads YYREEE (reference sequence). This CDR3 reads CASSLVRPVEQYF. The CDR3 DNA is TGTGCCAGCAGCTTGGTTCGCCCCGTAGAGCAGTACTTC.

V usage is TRBV19 and J usage is TRBJ1-1; D is perhaps TRBD1 (5 bases). Trimming took 4 bases from V and 9 from J, leaving 21 bases between them. Germline V lookup: CDR1 LNHDA, CDR2 SQIVND (reference sequence). The CDR3 is made up of 15 amino acids. Here the CDR3 reads CASSKPLVREPQAFF. The CDR3 region has the DNA TGTGCCAGTAGTAAACCGCTAGTCAGGGAACCTCAAGCTTTCTTT.

This clone was observed a handful of times. This chain joins TRBV11-2 and TRBJ1-1; D gene uncertain. This CDR3 is 15 amino acids long. Per the germline V gene, CDR1 is SGHAT and CDR2 is FQNNGV. V lost 5 bases and J 2 bases, leaving 15 bases between the germline ends. The CDR3 region is CASSPGGRSNTEAFF. CDR3 DNA: TGTGCCAGCAGCCCTGGCGGGAGAAGCAACACTGAAGCTTTCTTT.

In its sample, this clone was seen many times. The CDR3 region is CASSFNRDGYNEQFF. The CDR3, as DNA: TGTGCCAGCAGTTTTAACCGGGACGGCTACAATGAGCAGTTCTTC. The V and J genes are TRBV28 and TRBJ2-1, with D possibly being TRBD1 or TRBD2 (5 bases each). The V end lost 3 bases, the J end lost 3 bases, and 12 bases lay between the germline ends. Germline CDR1 is MDHEN and CDR2 is SYDVKM. The CDR3 runs 15 residues.